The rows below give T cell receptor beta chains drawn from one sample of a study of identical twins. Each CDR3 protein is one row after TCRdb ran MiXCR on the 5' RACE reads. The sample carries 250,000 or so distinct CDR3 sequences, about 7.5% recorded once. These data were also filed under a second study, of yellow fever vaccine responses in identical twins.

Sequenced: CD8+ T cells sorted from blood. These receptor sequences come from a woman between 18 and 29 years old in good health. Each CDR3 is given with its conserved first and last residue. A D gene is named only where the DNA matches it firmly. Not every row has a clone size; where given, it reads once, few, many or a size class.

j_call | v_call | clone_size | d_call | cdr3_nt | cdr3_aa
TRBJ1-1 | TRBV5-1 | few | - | TGCGCCAGCAGCTTGACAGGGTGGGCTGAAGCTTTCTTT | CASSLTGWAEAFF
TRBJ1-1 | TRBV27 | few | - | TGTGCCAGCAGTTCGGGACACCCGAACACTGAAGCTTTCTTT | CASSSGHPNTEAFF
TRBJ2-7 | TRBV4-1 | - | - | TGCGCCAGCAGCCAAGATCCGTGGGGCGGCGAGCAGTACTTC | CASSQDPWGGEQYF
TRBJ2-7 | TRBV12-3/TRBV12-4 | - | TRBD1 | TGTGCCAGCAGTCCGGGACAGCACTACGAGCAGTACTTC | CASSPGQHYEQYF
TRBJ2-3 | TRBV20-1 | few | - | TGCAGTGCACTGAACGAGGGAAGCATCGGAGATACGCAGTATTTT | CSALNEGSIGDTQYF
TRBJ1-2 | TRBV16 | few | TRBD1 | TGTGCCAGCAGCCAATACCCTGACAGGGGCGGCTACACCTTC | CASSQYPDRGGYTF
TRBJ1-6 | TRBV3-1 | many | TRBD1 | TGTGCCAGCAGCGAGGACAGGAATTCACCCCTCCACTTT | CASSEDRNSPLHF
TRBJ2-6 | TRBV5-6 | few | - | TGTGCCAGCAGCGAGCGAGTAGGAGGGGCCAACGTCCTGACTTTC | CASSERVGGANVLTF
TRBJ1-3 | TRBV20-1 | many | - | TGCAGTGCTAGGGACGGAATCTCTGGAAACACCATATATTTT | CSARDGISGNTIYF
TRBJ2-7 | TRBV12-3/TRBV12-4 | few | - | TGTGCCAGCAGCCTCTTAGAGGGGCGGACCTACGAGCAGTACTTC | CASSLLEGRTYEQYF
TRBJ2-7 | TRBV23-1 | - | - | TGCGCCAGCAGTCAATATCCAGGGAAGACCGGCCCGTCTTACGAGCAGTACTTC | CASSQYPGKTGPSYEQYF
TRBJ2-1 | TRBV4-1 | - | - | TGCGCCAGCAGCCTAAGATCGGATTACCGTAGGGATGAGCAGTTCTTC | CASSLRSDYRRDEQFF
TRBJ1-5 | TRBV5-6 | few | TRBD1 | TGTGCCAGCAGCTTGTACGACAGGGAGGGCCAGCCCCAGCATTTT | CASSLYDREGQPQHF
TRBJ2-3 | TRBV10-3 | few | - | TGTGCCATCAGTGGACGGACCACAGATACGCAGTATTTT | CAISGRTTDTQYF
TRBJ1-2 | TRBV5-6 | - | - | TGTGCCAGCAGCCCGGACACTCTTAACGGTGATTATGGCTACACCTTC | CASSPDTLNGDYGYTF
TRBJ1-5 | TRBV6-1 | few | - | TGTGCCAGCACACAGGGATTTAGCAATCAGCCCCAGCATTTT | CASTQGFSNQPQHF
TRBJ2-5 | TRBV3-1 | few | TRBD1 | TGTGCCAGCAGCCCCCTGACAGGGGTGGTTGAGACCCAGTACTTC | CASSPLTGVVETQYF
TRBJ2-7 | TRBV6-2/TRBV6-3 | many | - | TGTGCCAGCAGTTACCGTGGCGGCTCCTACGAGCAGTACTTC | CASSYRGGSYEQYF
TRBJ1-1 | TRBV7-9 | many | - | TGTGCCAGCAGCTTACGGGGGCCGGACACTGAAGCTTTCTTT | CASSLRGPDTEAFF
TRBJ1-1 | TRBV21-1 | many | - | TGTGCCACACGACTGGGACCCACGAACACTGAAGCTTTCTTT | CATRLGPTNTEAFF
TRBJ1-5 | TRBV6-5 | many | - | TGTGCCAGCAGTTACTCGAGTGAGGGGCAGCCCCAGCATTTT | CASSYSSEGQPQHF
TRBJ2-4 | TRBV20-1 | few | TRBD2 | TGCAGTGCTAATTATCTGGGACTAGCGGAAAACATTCAGTACTTC | CSANYLGLAENIQYF
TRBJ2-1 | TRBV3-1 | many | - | TGTGCCAGCAGCCAAGTCCCTCCTGTGGGTGAGCAGTTCTTC | CASSQVPPVGEQFF
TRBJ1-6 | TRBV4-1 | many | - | TGCGCCAGCAGCCAAGTATCGGGGGAAGGATCACCCCTCCACTTT | CASSQVSGEGSPLHF
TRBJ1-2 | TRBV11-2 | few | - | TGTGCCAGCAGCTCTGGACAGATGAACTATGGCTACACCTTC | CASSSGQMNYGYTF
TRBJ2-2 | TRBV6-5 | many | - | TGTGCCAGCAGTTACTCCCCAGGCCGTAACACCGGGGAGCTGTTTTTT | CASSYSPGRNTGELFF
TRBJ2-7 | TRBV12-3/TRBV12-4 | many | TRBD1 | TGTGCCAGCAGTTTCGGGACAGGGGACTACGAGCAGTACTTC | CASSFGTGDYEQYF
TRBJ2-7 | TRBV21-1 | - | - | TGTGCCAGCAGCAAAGGCCGAGCAGCGGGAGTGAATAACGAGCAGTACTTC | CASSKGRAAGVNNEQYF
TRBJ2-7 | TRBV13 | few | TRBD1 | TGTGCCAGCAGCGCTCCAGGGGGCGCCTCCTACGAGCAGTACTTC | CASSAPGGASYEQYF
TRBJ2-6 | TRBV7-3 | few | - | TGTGCCACCGGGTCCCTCTCTGGGGCCAACGTCCTGACTTTC | CATGSLSGANVLTF
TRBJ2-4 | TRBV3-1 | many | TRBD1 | TGTGCCAGCAGCCAAGGTCAGGGGGCAGCCAAAAACATTCAGTACTTC | CASSQGQGAAKNIQYF
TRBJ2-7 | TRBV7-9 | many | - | TGTGCCAGCAGCTCCACCGACTACGAGCAGTACTTC | CASSSTDYEQYF
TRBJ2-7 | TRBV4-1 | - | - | TGCGCCAGCAGCCAAGCTCCTAGCGTTTACTACGAGCAGTACTTC | CASSQAPSVYYEQYF
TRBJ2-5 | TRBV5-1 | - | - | TGCGCCAGCAGCCCTGGCTCGCCGGGCCAAGAGACCCAGTACTTC | CASSPGSPGQETQYF
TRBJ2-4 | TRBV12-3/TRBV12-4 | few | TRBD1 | TGTGCCAGCACCCTAGGGACAGGGGCGCACATTCAGTACTTC | CASTLGTGAHIQYF
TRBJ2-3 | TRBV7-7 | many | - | TGTGCCAGCAGCTTAGGGGTCGGGGTCAAAACAGATACGCAGTATTTT | CASSLGVGVKTDTQYF
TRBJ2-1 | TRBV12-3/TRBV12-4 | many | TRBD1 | TGTGCCAGCAGTTTTGGGACAGGGGTTGAGCAGTTCTTC | CASSFGTGVEQFF
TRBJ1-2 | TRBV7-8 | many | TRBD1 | TGTGCCAGCAACGAGAGGGGGCAGGGCTATGGCTACACCTTC | CASNERGQGYGYTF
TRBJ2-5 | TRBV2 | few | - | TGTGCCAGCAGTGAAGCGCCGGGACGCTGGGAGACCCAGTACTTC | CASSEAPGRWETQYF
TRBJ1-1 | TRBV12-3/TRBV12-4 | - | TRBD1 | TGTACCTGCAGTTTAGCTAAGGCAGGACAGGGAAGAAACACTGAAGCTTTCTTT | CTCSLAKAGQGRNTEAFF
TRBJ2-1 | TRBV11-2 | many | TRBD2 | TGTGCCAGCAGCTTAGACCCAGCGGGGGGGCCCTACAATGAGCAGTTCTTC | CASSLDPAGGPYNEQFF